Listed below are T cell receptor beta chains from one sample, sequenced in a study of spatial heterogeneity in lung cancer. TCRdb ran MiXCR on the 5' RACE reads and lists one entry per CDR3 protein. Of some 3,000 distinct CDR3 sequences listed, about a third are singletons. The material was lung tumor tissue, obtained at surgery. These receptors all come from a female donor with early-stage non-small cell lung cancer. Both conserved end residues are part of each CDR3. Fields, in order: D gene, clone size, V gene, J gene, CDR3 protein, CDR3 DNA. The D gene is left open where the match is weak. The size field is filled for only some rows; it gives once, few, many or a size class.

.	.	TRBV29-1	TRBJ2-7	CSVERQEGSYEQYF	TGCAGCGTTGAAAGGCAGGAGGGTAGCTACGAGCAGTACTTC
TRBD2	.	TRBV7-3	TRBJ2-3	CASSTGLAGSSPTSTDTQYF	TGTGCCAGCAGCACGGGACTAGCGGGTTCCTCACCAACTAGCACAGATACGCAGTATTTT
TRBD2	.	TRBV7-3	TRBJ2-5	CASSLRAGGAQETQYF	TGTGCCAGCAGCTTACGGGCGGGAGGGGCCCAAGAGACCCAGTACTTC
.	.	TRBV11-2	TRBJ2-7	CASSSEGYEQYF	TGTGCCAGCAGCTCAGAGGGATACGAGCAGTACTTC
.	few	TRBV5-6	TRBJ1-2	CASIVFREDYGYTF	TGTGCCAGCATCGTTTTCAGGGAGGACTATGGCTACACCTTC
TRBD1	.	TRBV5-1	TRBJ2-4	CASSRGQLVDIQYF	TGCGCCAGCAGCCGGGGACAGTTGGTGGACATTCAGTACTTC
TRBD2	large	TRBV2	TRBJ2-2	CASSGLAGGIPGELFF	TGTGCCAGCAGTGGACTAGCGGGAGGGATTCCCGGGGAGCTGTTTTTT
TRBD2	.	TRBV7-8	TRBJ2-3	CASSTGLAQTSDTQYF	TGTGCCAGCAGCACGGGACTAGCCCAAACCTCAGATACGCAGTATTTT
.	.	TRBV6-5	TRBJ2-7	CASTTGYEQYF	TGTGCCAGCACCACCGGTTACGAGCAGTACTTC
.	few	TRBV10-3	TRBJ2-1	CAISAANEQFF	TGTGCCATCAGTGCTGCCAATGAGCAGTTCTTC
.	.	TRBV7-9	TRBJ2-7	CASSPSQGKDTYEQYF	TGTGCCAGCAGCCCTAGCCAGGGCAAGGATACCTACGAGCAGTACTTC
.	.	TRBV12-3/TRBV12-4	TRBJ1-5	CASSPQGEQPQHF	TGTGCCAGCAGCCCACAGGGAGAACAGCCCCAGCATTTT
TRBD2	.	TRBV11-2	TRBJ2-5	CASSLSPGGQETQYF	TGTGCCAGCAGCTTATCCCCGGGAGGTCAAGAGACCCAGTACTTC
TRBD1	.	TRBV20-1	TRBJ1-2	CSAPSGTGDYGYTF	TGCAGTGCTCCCTCCGGGACAGGGGACTATGGCTACACCTTC
.	.	TRBV7-2	TRBJ2-4	CASSSRPDGGGNIQYF	TGTGCCAGCAGCTCCAGACCGGACGGGGGAGGAAACATTCAGTACTTC
TRBD2	.	TRBV13	TRBJ2-3	CASSLRASGLEVDTQYF	TGTGCCAGCAGCTTAAGAGCTAGCGGTCTTGAGGTAGATACGCAGTATTTT
TRBD2	.	TRBV7-3	TRBJ2-3	CASSSLGGAEDTQYF	TGTGCCAGCAGCTCTCTGGGAGGGGCCGAAGATACGCAGTATTTT
TRBD2	.	TRBV11-2	TRBJ2-2	CASSLGLAVNTGELFF	TGTGCCAGCAGCTTAGGACTAGCGGTTAACACCGGGGAGCTGTTTTTT
.	few	TRBV29-1	TRBJ2-7	CSVSHGLSPYEQYF	TGCAGCGTTTCTCATGGCCTCTCCCCCTACGAGCAGTACTTC
.	few	TRBV28	TRBJ2-2	CASGTENTGELFF	TGTGCCAGCGGGACTGAGAACACCGGGGAGCTGTTTTTT